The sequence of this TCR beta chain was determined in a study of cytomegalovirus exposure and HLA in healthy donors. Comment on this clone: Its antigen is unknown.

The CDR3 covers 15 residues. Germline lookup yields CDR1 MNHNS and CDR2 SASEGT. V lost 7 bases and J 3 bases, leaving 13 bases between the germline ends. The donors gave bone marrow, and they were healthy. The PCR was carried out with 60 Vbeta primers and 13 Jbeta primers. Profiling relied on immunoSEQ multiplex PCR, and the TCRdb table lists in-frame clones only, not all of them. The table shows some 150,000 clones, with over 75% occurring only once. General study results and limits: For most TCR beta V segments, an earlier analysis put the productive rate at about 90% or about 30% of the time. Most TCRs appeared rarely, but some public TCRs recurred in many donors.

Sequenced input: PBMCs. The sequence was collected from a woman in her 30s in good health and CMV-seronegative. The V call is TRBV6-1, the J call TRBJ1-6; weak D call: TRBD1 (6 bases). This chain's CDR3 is CASNRDRYYNSPLHF. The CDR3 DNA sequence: TGTGCCAGCAACAGGGACCGTTACTATAATTCACCCCTCCACTTT.